This TCR beta chain was observed in a study of blood T cells in healthy people across ages. Study results and limitations: With age, beta diversity per million T cells declined roughly linearly, significantly by 40.

The CDR3 has 16 residues. Trimming took 0 bases from V and 0 from J, leaving 14 bases between them. Germline CDR1 and CDR2: DFQATT and SNEGSKA (reference sequence). A second PCR, run for roughly 7 to 11 cycles, used a sample-barcoded 5' primer plus a J-beta primer mix. One entry per CDR3 protein, called by TCRdb with MiXCR from the 5' RACE reads. The sample records 600,000 to 850,000 distinct CDR3 sequences, roughly two fifths being singletons. A word on this clonotype: Antigen specificity is unknown.

Extractions gave at least 5.5 micrograms of total RNA per sample. The receptor comes from a woman aged 55-69 years in good health. Sequenced input: blood. The rearrangement uses TRBV20-1 and TRBJ2-5; TRBD2 might be the D (5 bases). CDR3 nucleotides: TGCAGTGCTAGAGATATAAGCGGCCAGTACCAAGAGACCCAGTACTTC. This sequence encodes CSARDISGQYQETQYF.